The 3 T cell receptor beta chains below all came from one sample that was sequenced in a study of graft-versus-host responses after intestinal transplantation. TCRdb's copy holds only in-frame clones and misses some; the assay was immunoSEQ multiplex PCR. The repertoire holds roughly 90,000 clones, 75% to 95% seen once, with 0.35% in the top ten. These receptors lack a known antigen. The sample was unstimulated CD4+ T cells sorted from spleen or lymph node cells, taken before transplant. These receptors all stem from a human donor who was the organ donor for an intestinal transplant.

V gene TRBV7-9 combines with J gene TRBJ2-7; 7 bases line up with TRBD1. Unmatched junction bases numbered 4, after V lost 5 bases and J lost 0 bases. This CDR3 has 14 residues. Germline V gene sequence: CDR1 SEHNR, CDR2 FQNEAQ (reference sequence). CDR3 residues: CASSRDRFSYEQYF. CDR3 nucleotide sequence: TGTGCCAGCAGCAGGGACAGATTCTCCTACGAGCAGTACTTC.

The rearrangement links TRBV7-9 to TRBJ2-6, with D perhaps matching TRBD1 (7 bases). CDR1 and CDR2 from the germline V gene are SEHNR and FQNEAQ (reference sequence). CDR3 length equals 18 residues. V was trimmed by 5 bases and J by 4 bases, leaving 21 bases between them. The CDR3 loop reads CASSADRYRGAGANVLTF. DNA of the CDR3: TGTGCCAGCAGCGCGGACAGGTACCGCGGGGCCGGGGCCAACGTCCTGACTTTC.

The CDR3 DNA reads as TGTGCCAGCAGTTTGCGGGGGGGCTACGAGCAGTACTTC. This translates into CASSLRGGYEQYF. This chain joins TRBV6-5 and TRBJ2-7; 9 bases line up with TRBD2. The CDR3 is 13 amino acids. V lost 4 bases and J lost 3; bases outside the gene matches: 1. Per germline, CDR1 MNHEY and CDR2 SVGAGI.